Following are 10 T cell receptor beta chains from one sample sequenced in a study of metastatic and nonmetastatic thyroid tumors. None of the patients had undergone any treatment ahead of thyroid surgery. TCRdb reassembled clones from the PCR reads with MiXCR. The table has about 4,700 clones, roughly 35% seen once. Sequencing was performed on adjacent normal tissue. The origin of the receptors is a male donor with papillary thyroid cancer or a benign thyroid nodule (not recorded which). Some clones in this sample may be carry-over from other donors' samples.

This clone appeared a few times. The genes are TRBV6-1 and TRBJ2-7; TRBD2 matches at 13 bases. Germline V gene sequence: CDR1 MNHNS, CDR2 SASEGT. This CDR3 has 16 residues. V shed 5 bases, J shed 6 bases, and the junction held 10 bases outside the gene matches. CDR3 bases: TGTGCCAGCAGTCAAGGACTAGCGGGAGACGTGGTCGAGCAGTACTTC. Its translation: CASSQGLAGDVVEQYF.

This clone is categorized as medium-sized. The rearrangement links TRBV28 to TRBJ2-7; 8 nucleotides match TRBD2. J was trimmed by 4 bases and V by 3 bases; bases with no gene match: 11. The CDR3 runs 16 residues. Germline V gives CDR1 MDHEN, CDR2 SYDVKM. The CDR3 loop is CASSFLGLDRPYEQYF. Here the CDR3 DNA reads TGTGCCAGCAGTTTTTTGGGACTAGACCGGCCTTACGAGCAGTACTTC.

The CDR3 loop is CASSPLGGGGSYNEQFF. CDR3 DNA: TGTGCCAGCAGCCCTCTGGGAGGCGGGGGGTCCTACAATGAGCAGTTCTTC. The V gene is TRBV11-1, the J gene TRBJ2-1; 8 nucleotides agree with TRBD2. CDR1 SGHAT and CDR2 FQDESV come from the germline V gene (reference sequence). This CDR3 is built from 17 residues. Losses at the gene ends were 5 bases for V and 1 base for J; bases not matched to a gene: 10.

The gene calls are TRBV9 and TRBJ1-1; tentatively, D is TRBD1 (5 bases). CDR1 is SGDLS, CDR2 YYNGEE, per germline. Trimming took off 0 bases at V and 3 bases at J, with 18 bases between the two ends. The CDR3 is 17 amino acids. The CDR3 DNA reads as TGTGCCAGCAGCGTAGTTGGGCAGGGTCATGGGGACACTGAAGCTTTCTTT. Its protein product is CASSVVGQGHGDTEAFF.

This clone was detected a few times. The chain recombines TRBV6-2 or TRBV6-3 with TRBJ1-6, with TRBD1 identical over 8 bases. With 6 bases clipped from V and 7 bases from J, the junction kept 20 bases outside the gene matches. The length of the CDR3 is 19 residues. Germline CDR1 MNHEY, CDR2 SVGEGT. The CDR3 is CASRRGTGGTTSGNSPLHF. In nucleotides, the CDR3 is TGTGCCAGCAGACGGGGGACAGGAGGCACCACCTCTGGAAATTCACCCCTCCACTTT.

The chain has TRBV19 and TRBJ1-5; the match to TRBD1 covers 8 bases. There are 14 residues in the CDR3. The germline CDR1 and CDR2 sequences are LNHDA and SQIVND (reference sequence). With V trimmed by 5 bases and J by 7 bases, 7 bases remained unmatched. The chain's CDR3 is CASSELQGDQPQHF. Written as DNA, the CDR3 is TGTGCCAGTAGTGAATTACAGGGGGACCAGCCCCAGCATTTT.

The chain carries TRBV7-8 and TRBJ1-2; a possible D gene is TRBD1 (5 bases). The ends were cut back, 1 base at V and 2 bases at J, with 8 bases in the middle. This CDR3 is 14 amino acids long. Germline V lookup: CDR1 SGHVS, CDR2 FQNEAQ. CDR3 residues: CASSLDTGNYGYTF. The CDR3 bases are TGTGCCAGCAGCTTAGATACAGGAAACTATGGCTACACCTTC.

This clone was recorded a few times. The chain uses TRBV27 and TRBJ2-1; the match to TRBD1 covers 7 bases. Trimming at V came to 4 bases and at J to 7 bases, leaving 16 bases not matched to a gene. In germline, CDR1 is MNHEY, CDR2 SMNVEV (reference sequence). CDR3 length: 17 residues. The CDR3 bases are TGTGCCAGCAGTTACCCCCCCGACAGGGAAGATTGGAATGAGCAGTTCTTC. Protein product: CASSYPPDREDWNEQFF.

This clone qualifies as large. J is TRBJ1-2 and V is TRBV27, with TRBD1 as a possible D gene (5 bases). The CDR3 has 14 amino acids. CDR1 and CDR2 from the germline V gene are MNHEY and SMNVEV (reference sequence). Trimming removed 5 bases from V and 4 bases from J, with 14 bases in between. The CDR3 coding sequence is TGTGCCAGCAGTCCAGAGACAGACCCCTATGGCTACACCTTC. As protein: CASSPETDPYGYTF.

This chain connects TRBV5-6 to TRBJ1-6; D call uncertain. CDR1 SGHDT and CDR2 YYEEEE come from the germline V gene. The CDR3 runs 12 residues. V lost 2 bases, J lost 10 bases, and 7 bases lay in between. CDR3 amino acids: CASSFATSPLHF. The CDR3 coding sequence is TGTGCCAGCAGCTTTGCCACCTCACCCCTCCACTTT.